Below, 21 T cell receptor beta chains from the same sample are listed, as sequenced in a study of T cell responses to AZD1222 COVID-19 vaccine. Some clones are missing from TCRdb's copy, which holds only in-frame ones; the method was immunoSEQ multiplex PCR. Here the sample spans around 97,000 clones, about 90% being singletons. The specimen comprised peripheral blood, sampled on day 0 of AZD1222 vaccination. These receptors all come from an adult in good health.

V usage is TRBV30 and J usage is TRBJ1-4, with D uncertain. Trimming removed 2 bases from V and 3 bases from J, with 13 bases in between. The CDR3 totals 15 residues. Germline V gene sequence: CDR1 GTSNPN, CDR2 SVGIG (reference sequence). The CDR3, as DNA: TGTGCCTGGAGTCGCTCGGGTATCCCTAATGAAAAACTGTTTTTT. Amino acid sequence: CAWSRSGIPNEKLFF.

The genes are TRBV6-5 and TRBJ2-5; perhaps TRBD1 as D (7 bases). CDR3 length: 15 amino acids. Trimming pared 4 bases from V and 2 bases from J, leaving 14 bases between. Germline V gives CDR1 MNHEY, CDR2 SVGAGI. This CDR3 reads CASSSIQGGQETQYF. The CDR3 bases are TGTGCCAGCAGTTCAATTCAGGGGGGTCAAGAGACCCAGTACTTC.

For the CDR3, the DNA is TGTGCCAGCAGTTTAGAAGGGGGACTAGCGCCCGGGGGGGAGCTGTTTTTT. This sequence encodes CASSLEGGLAPGGELFF. The chain employs TRBV27 and TRBJ2-2; 10 bases align to TRBD2. J gave up 8 bases and V 2 bases, and 11 bases lay outside the gene matches. Per germline, CDR1 MNHEY and CDR2 SMNVEV (reference sequence). The CDR3 loop spans 17 amino acids.

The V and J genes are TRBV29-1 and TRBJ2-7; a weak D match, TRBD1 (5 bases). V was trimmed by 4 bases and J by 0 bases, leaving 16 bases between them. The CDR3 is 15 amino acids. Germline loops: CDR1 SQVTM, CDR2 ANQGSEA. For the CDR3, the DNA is TGCAGCGTTGTTCTGCCAGGGCCTCTCTCCTACGAGCAGTACTTC. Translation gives CSVVLPGPLSYEQYF.

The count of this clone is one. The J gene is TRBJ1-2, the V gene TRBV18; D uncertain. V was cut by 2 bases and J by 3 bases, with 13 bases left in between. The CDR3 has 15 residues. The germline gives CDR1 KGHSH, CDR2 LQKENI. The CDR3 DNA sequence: TGTGCCAGCTCACCAATTGAGGCAGCGGACTATGGCTACACCTTC. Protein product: CASSPIEAADYGYTF.

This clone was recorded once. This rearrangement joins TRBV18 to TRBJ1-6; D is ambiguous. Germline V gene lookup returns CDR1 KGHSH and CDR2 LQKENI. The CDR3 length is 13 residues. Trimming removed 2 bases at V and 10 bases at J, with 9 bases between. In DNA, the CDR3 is TGTGCCAGCTCACCAGGTGAGCGCTCACCCCTCCACTTT. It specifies CASSPGERSPLHF.

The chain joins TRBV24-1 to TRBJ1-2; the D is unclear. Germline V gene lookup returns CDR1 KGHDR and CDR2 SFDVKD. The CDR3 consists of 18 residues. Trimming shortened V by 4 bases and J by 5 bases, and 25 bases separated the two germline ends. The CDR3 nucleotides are TGTGCCACCAGTGACTTCCACCATTATCCGGGTCTCCCATATGGCTACACCTTC. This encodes CATSDFHHYPGLPYGYTF.

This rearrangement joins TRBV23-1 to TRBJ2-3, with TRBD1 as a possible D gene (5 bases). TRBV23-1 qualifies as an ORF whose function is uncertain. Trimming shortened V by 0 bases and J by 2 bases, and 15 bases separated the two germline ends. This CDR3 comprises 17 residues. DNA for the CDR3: TGCGCCAGCAGTCAATCCAGGGAACTTAAGAACACAGATACGCAGTATTTT. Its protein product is CASSQSRELKNTDTQYF.

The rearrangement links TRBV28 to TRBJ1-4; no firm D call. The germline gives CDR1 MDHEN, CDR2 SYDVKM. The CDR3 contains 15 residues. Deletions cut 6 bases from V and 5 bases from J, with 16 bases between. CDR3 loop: CASSPSMGANEKLFF. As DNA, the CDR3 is TGTGCCAGCAGCCCTAGTATGGGCGCGAATGAAAAACTGTTTTTT.

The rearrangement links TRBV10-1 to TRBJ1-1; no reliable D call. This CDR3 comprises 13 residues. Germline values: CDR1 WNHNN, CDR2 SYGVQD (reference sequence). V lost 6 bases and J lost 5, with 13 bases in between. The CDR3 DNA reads TGCGCCAGCAGGTTTGCGGGCCAAACTGAAGCTTTCTTT. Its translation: CASRFAGQTEAFF.

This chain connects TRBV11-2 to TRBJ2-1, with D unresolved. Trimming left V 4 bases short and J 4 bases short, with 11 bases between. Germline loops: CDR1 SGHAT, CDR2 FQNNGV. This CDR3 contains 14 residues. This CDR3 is CASSSSLEYNEQFF. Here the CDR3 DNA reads TGTGCCAGCAGCTCATCCCTCGAATACAATGAGCAGTTCTTC.

CDR3 amino acids: CASSPGLASYEQYF. DNA of the CDR3: TGTGCCAGCAGCCCCGGACTAGCGAGCTACGAGCAGTACTTC. This chain links TRBV11-2 with TRBJ2-7, with 9 bases fitting TRBD2. The CDR3 consists of 14 residues. Looked up from germline, CDR1 is SGHAT and CDR2 is FQNNGV. J was trimmed by 3 bases and V by 5 bases; bases with no gene match: 5.

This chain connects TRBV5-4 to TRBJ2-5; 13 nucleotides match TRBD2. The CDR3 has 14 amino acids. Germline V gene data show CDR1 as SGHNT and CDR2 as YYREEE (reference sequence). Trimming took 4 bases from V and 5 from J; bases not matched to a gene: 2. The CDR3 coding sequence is TGTGCCAGCAGCACTAGCGGGGGGGTGGAGACCCAGTACTTC. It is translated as CASSTSGGVETQYF. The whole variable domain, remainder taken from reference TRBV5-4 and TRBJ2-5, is ETGVTQSPTHLIKTRGQQVTLRCSSQSGHNTVSWYQQALGQGPQFIFQYYREEENGRGNFPPRFSGLQFPNYSSELNVNALELDDSALYLCASSTSGGVETQYFGPGTRLLVL.

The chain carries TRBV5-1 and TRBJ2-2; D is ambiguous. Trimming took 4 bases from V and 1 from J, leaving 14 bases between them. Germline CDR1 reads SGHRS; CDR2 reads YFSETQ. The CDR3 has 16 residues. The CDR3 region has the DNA TGCGCCAGCAGCCTGGCGGCACTCATGAACACCGGGGAGCTGTTTTTT. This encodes CASSLAALMNTGELFF.

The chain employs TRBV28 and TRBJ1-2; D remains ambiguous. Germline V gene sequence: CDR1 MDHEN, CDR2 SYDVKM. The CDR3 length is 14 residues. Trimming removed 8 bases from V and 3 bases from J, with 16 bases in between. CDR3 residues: CASEAPSLYYGYTF. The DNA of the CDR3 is TGTGCCAGCGAGGCTCCCTCCCTTTACTATGGCTACACCTTC.

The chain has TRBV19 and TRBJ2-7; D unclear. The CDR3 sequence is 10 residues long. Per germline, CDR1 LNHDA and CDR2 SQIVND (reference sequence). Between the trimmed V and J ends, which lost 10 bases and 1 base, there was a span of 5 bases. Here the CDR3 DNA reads TGTGCCACCGGTTCCTACGAGCAGTACTTC. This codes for CATGSYEQYF.

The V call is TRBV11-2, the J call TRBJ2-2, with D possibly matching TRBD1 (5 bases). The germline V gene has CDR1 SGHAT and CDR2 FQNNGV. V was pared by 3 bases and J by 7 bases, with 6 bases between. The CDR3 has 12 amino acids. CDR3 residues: CASSLGLGELFF. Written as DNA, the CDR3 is TGTGCCAGCAGCTTGGGGCTCGGGGAGCTGTTTTTT. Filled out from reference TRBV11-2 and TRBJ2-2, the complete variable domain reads EAGVAQSPRYKIIEKRQSVAFWCNPISGHATLYWYQQILGQGPKLLIQFQNNGVVDDSQLPKDRFSAERLKGVDSTLKIQPAKLEDSAVYLCASSLGLGELFFGEGSRLTVL.

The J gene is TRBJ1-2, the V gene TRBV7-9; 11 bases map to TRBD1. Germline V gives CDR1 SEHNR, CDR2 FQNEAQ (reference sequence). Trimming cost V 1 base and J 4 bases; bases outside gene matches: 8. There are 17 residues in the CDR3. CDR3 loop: CASSLVGQGAFSYGYTF. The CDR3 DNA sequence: TGTGCCAGCAGCTTAGTTGGACAGGGGGCTTTTTCCTATGGCTACACCTTC.

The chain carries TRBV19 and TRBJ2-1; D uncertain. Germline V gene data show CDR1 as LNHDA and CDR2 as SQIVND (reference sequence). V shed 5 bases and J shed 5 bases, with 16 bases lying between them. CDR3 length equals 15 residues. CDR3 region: CASSPPRTDNNEQFF. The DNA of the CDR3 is TGTGCCAGTAGTCCTCCCCGGACGGATAACAATGAGCAGTTCTTC.

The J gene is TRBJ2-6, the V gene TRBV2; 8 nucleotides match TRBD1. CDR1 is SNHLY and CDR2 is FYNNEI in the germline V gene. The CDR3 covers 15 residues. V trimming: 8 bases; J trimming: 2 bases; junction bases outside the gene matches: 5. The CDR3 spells CASLDREPGANVLTF. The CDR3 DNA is TGTGCCAGCCTGGACAGGGAGCCTGGGGCCAACGTCCTGACTTTC.

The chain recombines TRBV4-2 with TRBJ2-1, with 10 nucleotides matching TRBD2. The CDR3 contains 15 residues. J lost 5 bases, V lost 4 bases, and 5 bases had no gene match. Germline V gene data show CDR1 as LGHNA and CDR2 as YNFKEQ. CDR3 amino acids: CASSPWTSGNNEQFF. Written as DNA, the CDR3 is TGTGCCAGCAGCCCCTGGACTAGCGGAAACAATGAGCAGTTCTTC.